This T cell receptor beta chain appears in the sequencing data of a study of T cell responses to AZD1222 COVID-19 vaccine. Across the study: Timing groups of about 4 and about 12 weeks for second doses were pooled. Study findings and constraints: Recipients of AZD1222 seropositive at baseline numbered only five or six. Spike was spanned by vaccine-associated CD4 TCRs, which were dominant at 160-218 and 743-854. The repertoires were collected only after the peak T cell response.

The CDR3 consists of 15 residues. Trimming at V came to 4 bases and at J to 10 bases, leaving 13 bases not matched to a gene. Germline V gene sequence: CDR1 SGHRS, CDR2 YFSETQ. TCRdb's copy holds only in-frame clones and misses some; the assay was immunoSEQ multiplex PCR. The sample has around 160,000 clones; approximately 88% are singletons. As concerns this clone: Its antigen is undetermined.

The sequencing used peripheral blood, collected on day 0 of AZD1222 vaccination. The V call is TRBV5-1, the J call TRBJ2-7, with 11 bases fitting TRBD2. The source of this sequence is an adult in good health. CDR3 amino acids: CASSTRPSGGPSQYF. The CDR3 nucleotides are TGCGCCAGCAGCACTAGGCCTAGCGGGGGGCCCTCCCAGTACTTC.